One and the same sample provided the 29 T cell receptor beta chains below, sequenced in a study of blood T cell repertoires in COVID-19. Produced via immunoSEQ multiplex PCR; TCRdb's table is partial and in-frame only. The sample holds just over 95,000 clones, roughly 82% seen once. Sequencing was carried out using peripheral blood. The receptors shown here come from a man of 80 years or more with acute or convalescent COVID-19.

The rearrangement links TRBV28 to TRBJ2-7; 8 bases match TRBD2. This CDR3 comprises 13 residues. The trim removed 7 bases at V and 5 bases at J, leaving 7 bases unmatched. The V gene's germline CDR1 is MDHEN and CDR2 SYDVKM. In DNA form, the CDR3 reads TGTGCCAGCATCAATAGCGGGAACGACGAGCAGTACTTC. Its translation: CASINSGNDEQYF.

This CDR3 is CATSDFRQNYEQYF. For the CDR3, the DNA is TGTGCCACCAGTGATTTCCGCCAGAACTACGAGCAGTACTTC. This sequence joins TRBV24-1 and TRBJ2-7, with D hard to call. The CDR3 consists of 14 residues. V was cut by 1 base and J by 3 bases, with 9 bases left in between. Germline V gives CDR1 KGHDR, CDR2 SFDVKD.

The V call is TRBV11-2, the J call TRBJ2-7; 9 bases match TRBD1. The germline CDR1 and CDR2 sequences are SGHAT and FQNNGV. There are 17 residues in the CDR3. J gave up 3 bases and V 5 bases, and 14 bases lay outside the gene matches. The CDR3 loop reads CASSPISRRTGDYEQYF. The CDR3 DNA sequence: TGTGCCAGCAGCCCTATTTCCCGTCGGACAGGGGACTACGAGCAGTACTTC. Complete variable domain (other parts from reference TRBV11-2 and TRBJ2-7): EAGVAQSPRYKIIEKRQSVAFWCNPISGHATLYWYQQILGQGPKLLIQFQNNGVVDDSQLPKDRFSAERLKGVDSTLKIQPAKLEDSAVYLCASSPISRRTGDYEQYFGPGTRLTVT.

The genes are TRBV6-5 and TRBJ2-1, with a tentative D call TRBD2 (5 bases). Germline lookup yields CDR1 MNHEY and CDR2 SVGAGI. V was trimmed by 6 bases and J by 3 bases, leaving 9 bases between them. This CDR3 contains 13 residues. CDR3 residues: CASRRRDYNEQFF. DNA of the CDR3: TGTGCCAGCAGGCGCCGGGACTACAATGAGCAGTTCTTC.

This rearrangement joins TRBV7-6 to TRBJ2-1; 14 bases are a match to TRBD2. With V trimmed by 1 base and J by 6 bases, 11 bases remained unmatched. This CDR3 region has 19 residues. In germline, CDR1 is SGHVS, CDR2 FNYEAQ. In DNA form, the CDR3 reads TGTGCCAGCAGCTTAGTCGGGACTAGCGGGAGTCGCCCCACCAATGAGCAGTTCTTC. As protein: CASSLVGTSGSRPTNEQFF.

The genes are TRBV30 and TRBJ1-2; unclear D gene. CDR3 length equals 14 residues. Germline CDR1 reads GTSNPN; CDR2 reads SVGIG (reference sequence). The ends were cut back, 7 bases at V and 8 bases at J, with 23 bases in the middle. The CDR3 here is CAFFLSWAAPGYTF. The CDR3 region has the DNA TGTGCCTTTTTCCTCTCTTGGGCAGCTCCAGGCTACACCTTC.

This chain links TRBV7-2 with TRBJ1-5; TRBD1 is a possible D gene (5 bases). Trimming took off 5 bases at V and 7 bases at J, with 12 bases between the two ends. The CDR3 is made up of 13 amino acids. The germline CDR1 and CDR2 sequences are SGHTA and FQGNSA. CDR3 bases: TGTGCCAGCAGCCCCAGGGTGGGACAGCCCCAGCATTTT. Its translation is CASSPRVGQPQHF.

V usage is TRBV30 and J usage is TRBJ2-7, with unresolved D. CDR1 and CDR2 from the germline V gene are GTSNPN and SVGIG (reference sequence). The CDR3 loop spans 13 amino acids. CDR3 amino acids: CASKRLQGSGQYF. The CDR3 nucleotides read TGTGCTTCGAAAAGACTTCAAGGATCTGGGCAGTACTTC.

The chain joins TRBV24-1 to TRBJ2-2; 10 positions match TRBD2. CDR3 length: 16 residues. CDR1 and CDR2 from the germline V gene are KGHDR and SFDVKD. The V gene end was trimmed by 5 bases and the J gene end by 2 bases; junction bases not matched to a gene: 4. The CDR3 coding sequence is TGTGCCACCAGTGCCTGGACTAGCGGTAACACCGGGGAGCTGTTTTTT. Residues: CATSAWTSGNTGELFF.

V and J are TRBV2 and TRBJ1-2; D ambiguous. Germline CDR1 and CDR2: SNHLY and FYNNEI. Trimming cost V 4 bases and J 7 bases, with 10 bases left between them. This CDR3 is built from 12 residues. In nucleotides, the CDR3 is TGTGCCAGCAGTGGCGGATACTTTGGCTACACCTTC. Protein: CASSGGYFGYTF.

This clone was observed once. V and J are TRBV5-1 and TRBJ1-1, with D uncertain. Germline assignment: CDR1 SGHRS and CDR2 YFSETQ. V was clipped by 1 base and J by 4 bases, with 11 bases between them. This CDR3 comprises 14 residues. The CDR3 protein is CASSLIGDLTEAFF. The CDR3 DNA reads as TGCGCCAGCAGCTTGATCGGGGATCTCACTGAAGCTTTCTTT.

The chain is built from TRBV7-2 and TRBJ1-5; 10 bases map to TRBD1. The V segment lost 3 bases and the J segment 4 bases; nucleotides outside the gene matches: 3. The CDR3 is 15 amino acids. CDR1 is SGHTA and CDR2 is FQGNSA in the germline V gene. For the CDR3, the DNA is TGTGCCAGCAGCTTTGACAGGGGGCCGAATCAGCCCCAGCATTTT. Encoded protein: CASSFDRGPNQPQHF.

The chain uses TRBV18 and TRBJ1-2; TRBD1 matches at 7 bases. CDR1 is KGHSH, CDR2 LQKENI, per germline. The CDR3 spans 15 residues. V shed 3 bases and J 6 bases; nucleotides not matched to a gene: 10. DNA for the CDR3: TGTGCCAGCTCACCGGGGACAGTGAGTGGAGATGGCTACACCTTC. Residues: CASSPGTVSGDGYTF.

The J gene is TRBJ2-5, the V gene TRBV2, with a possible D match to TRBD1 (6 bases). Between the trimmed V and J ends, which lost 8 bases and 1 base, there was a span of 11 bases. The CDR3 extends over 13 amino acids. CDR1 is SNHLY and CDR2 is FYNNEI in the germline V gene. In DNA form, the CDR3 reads TGTGCCAGCTTCGGACAGACCCAAGAGACCCAGTACTTC. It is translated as CASFGQTQETQYF.

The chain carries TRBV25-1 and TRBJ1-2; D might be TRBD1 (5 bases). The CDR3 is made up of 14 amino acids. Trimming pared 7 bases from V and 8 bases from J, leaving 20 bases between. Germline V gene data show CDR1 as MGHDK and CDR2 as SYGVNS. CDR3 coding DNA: TGTGCCAGCAAGGGTGCAATGGGGCGAGGCGGCTACACCTTC. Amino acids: CASKGAMGRGGYTF.

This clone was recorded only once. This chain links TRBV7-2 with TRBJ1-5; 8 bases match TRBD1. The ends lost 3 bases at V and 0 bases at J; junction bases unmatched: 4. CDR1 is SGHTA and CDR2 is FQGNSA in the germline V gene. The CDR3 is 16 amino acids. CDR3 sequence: CASSLNRGGSNQPQHF. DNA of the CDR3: TGTGCCAGCAGCTTGAACAGGGGGGGTAGCAATCAGCCCCAGCATTTT.

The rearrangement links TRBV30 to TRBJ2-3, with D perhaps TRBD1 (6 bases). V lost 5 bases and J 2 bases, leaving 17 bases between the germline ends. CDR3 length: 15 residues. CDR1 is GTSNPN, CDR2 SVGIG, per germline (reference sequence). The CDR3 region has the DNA TGTGCCTGGTCCGGAAAAGGGGGTGCCACAGATACGCAGTATTTT. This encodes CAWSGKGGATDTQYF.

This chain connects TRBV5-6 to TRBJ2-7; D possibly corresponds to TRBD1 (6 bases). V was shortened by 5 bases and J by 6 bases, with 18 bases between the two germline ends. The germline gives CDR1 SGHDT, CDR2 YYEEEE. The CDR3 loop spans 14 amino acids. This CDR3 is CASRAWGQGPEQYF. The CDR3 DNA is TGTGCCAGCAGGGCTTGGGGGCAGGGCCCCGAGCAGTACTTC.

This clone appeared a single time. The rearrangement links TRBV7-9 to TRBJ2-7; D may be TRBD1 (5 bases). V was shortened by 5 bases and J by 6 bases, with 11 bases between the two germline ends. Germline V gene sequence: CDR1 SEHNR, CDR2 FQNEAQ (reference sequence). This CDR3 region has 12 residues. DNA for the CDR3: TGTGCCAGCAGCCTCACAGGCGGCGAGCAGTACTTC. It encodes CASSLTGGEQYF.

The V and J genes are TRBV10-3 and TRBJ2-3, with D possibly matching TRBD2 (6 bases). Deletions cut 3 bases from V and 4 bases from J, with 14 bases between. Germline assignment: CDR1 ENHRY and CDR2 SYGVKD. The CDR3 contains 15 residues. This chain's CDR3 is CAISDWGGGADTQYF. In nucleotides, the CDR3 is TGTGCCATCAGTGATTGGGGAGGAGGCGCAGATACGCAGTATTTT.

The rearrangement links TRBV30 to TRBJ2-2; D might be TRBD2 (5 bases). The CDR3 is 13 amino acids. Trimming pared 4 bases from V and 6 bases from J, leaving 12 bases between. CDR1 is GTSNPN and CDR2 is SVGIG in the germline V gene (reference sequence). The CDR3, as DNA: TGTGCCTGGAACGCCCGGGGTCCCGGGGAGCTGTTTTTT. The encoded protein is CAWNARGPGELFF.

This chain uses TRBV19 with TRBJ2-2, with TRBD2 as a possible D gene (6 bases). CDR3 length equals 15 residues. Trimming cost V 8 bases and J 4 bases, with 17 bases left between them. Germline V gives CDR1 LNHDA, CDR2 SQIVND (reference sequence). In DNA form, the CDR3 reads TGTGCCAGTTATGAGGGAGGAGGGATCACCGGGGAGCTGTTTTTT. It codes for CASYEGGGITGELFF.

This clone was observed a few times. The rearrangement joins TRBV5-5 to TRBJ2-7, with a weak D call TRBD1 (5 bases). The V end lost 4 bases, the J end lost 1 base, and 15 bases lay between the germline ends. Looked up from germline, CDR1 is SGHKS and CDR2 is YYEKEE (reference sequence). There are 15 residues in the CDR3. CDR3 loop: CASSPYRLRSYEQYF. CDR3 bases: TGTGCCAGCAGCCCCTACAGGCTACGTTCCTACGAGCAGTACTTC.

The CDR3 is CASSSGLAGAETQYF. In nucleotides, the CDR3 is TGTGCCAGCAGCTCTGGACTAGCGGGAGCAGAGACCCAGTACTTC. This chain connects TRBV11-2 to TRBJ2-5, with TRBD2 matching over 13 bases. V shed 4 bases and J 4 bases; nucleotides not matched to a gene: 3. Germline V CDR1 and CDR2: SGHAT, FQNNGV. The CDR3 sequence is 15 residues long.

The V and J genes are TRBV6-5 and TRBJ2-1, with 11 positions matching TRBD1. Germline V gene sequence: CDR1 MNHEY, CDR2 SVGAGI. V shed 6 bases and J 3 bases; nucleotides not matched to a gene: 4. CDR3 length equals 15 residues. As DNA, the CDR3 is TGTGCCAGCAGCCCCGGGACAGGGGGCTACAATGAGCAGTTCTTC. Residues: CASSPGTGGYNEQFF.

The CDR3 bases are TGCGCCAGCAGCTTGAATCCCCAGGGAATCGAGTCACCCCTCCACTTT. This codes for CASSLNPQGIESPLHF. V usage is TRBV5-1 and J usage is TRBJ1-6; TRBD1 might be the D (5 bases). The germline gives CDR1 SGHRS, CDR2 YFSETQ. Trimming took off 1 base at V and 10 bases at J, with 18 bases between the two ends. The CDR3 is 16 amino acids.

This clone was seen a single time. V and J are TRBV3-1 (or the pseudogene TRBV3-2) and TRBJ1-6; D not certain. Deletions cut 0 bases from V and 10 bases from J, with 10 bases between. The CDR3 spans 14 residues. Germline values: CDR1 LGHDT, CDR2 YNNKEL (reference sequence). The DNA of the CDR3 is TGTGCCAGCAGCCAAGACTTAGTCTCCTCACCCCTCCACTTT. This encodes CASSQDLVSSPLHF.

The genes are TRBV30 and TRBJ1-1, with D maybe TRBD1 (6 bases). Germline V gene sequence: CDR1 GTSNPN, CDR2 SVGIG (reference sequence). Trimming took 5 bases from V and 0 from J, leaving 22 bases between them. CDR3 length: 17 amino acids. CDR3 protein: CAWLRGAMGALNTEAFF. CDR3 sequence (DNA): TGTGCCTGGTTACGGGGAGCAATGGGGGCTCTGAACACTGAAGCTTTCTTT.

The CDR3 reads CASSLGLAGGTGELFF. The CDR3 nucleotides read TGTGCCAGCAGCTTAGGACTAGCGGGAGGCACCGGGGAGCTGTTTTTT. The chain has TRBV7-2 and TRBJ2-2; the match to TRBD2 covers 13 bases. The CDR3 extends over 16 amino acids. CDR1 is SGHTA, CDR2 FQGNSA, per germline. V shed 1 base, J shed 4 bases, and the junction held 0 bases outside the gene matches.